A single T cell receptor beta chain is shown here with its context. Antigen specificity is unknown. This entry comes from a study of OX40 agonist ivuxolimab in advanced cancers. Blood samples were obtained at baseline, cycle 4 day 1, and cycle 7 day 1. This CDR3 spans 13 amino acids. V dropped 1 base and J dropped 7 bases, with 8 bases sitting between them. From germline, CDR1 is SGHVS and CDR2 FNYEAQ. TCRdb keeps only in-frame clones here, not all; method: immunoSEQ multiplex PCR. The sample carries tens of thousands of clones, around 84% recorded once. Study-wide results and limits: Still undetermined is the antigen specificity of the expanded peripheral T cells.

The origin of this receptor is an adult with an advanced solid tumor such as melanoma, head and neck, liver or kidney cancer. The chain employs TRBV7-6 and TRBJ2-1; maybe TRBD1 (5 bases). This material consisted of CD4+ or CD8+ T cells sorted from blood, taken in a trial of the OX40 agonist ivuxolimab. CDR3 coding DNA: TGTGCCAGCAGCTTAGAGGGGCTAAATGAGCAGTTCTTC. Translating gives CASSLEGLNEQFF.